This T cell receptor (beta chain) was documented in a study of persistence of HIV-infected CD4 T cells. In regard to this clone: Its antigen is not known.

Cells were stimulated with CMV-infected fibroblast lysates at 10 ug/mL. Memory cells lacking CD40L and CD69 with high CD45RO were sorted. Donors were HIV-1-infected adults who began suppressive ART during chronic infection. For around 19 hours, CD8-depleted PBMCs received anti-CD28/CD49d costimulation, a CD40-blocking antibody and enfuvirtide. The germline V gene has CDR1 KGHDR and CDR2 SFDVKD. This CDR3 is built from 12 residues. The ends were cut back, 9 bases at V and 3 bases at J, with 10 bases in the middle. The libraries were made with immunoSEQ version 4 in survey mode. Each sample used up to about 1 ug genomic DNA diluted to approximately 9 ng/uL. Some clones are missing from TCRdb's copy, which holds only in-frame ones; the method was immunoSEQ multiplex PCR. This table has roughly 41,000 clones, approximately 80% appearing once.

Sample: CD4+ T cells sorted from PBMCs after roughly 20-hour stimulation, taken from a patient who received antiretroviral therapy. The gene calls are TRBV24-1 and TRBJ1-1; TRBD1 is a possible D gene (5 bases). This TCR was sampled from an adult man with HIV who was CMV-seropositive. The CDR3 region has the DNA TGTGCCACCTCCCGGGGGGACACTGAAGCTTTCTTT. Protein sequence: CATSRGDTEAFF.